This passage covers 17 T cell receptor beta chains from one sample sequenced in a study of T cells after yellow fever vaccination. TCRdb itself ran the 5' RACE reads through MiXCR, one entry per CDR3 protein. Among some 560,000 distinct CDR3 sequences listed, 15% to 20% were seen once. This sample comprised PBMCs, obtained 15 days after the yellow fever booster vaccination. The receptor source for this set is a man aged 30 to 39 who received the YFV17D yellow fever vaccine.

CDR3 nucleotide sequence: TGCAGTGCTAGTGGGGCCGGGGGAAGCTCCTACGAGCAGTACTTC. Encoded protein: CSASGAGGSSYEQYF. The V gene is TRBV20-1, the J gene TRBJ2-7; perhaps TRBD2 as D (6 bases). The CDR3 runs 15 residues. Trimming left V 3 bases short and J 0 bases short, with 15 bases between. Germline V lookup: CDR1 DFQATT, CDR2 SNEGSKA (reference sequence).

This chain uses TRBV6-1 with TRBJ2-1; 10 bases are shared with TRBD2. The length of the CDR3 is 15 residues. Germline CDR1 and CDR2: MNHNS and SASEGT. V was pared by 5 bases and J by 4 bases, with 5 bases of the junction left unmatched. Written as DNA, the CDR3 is TGTGCCAGCAGTAATACTAGCGGGGCTTACAATGAGCAGTTCTTC. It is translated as CASSNTSGAYNEQFF.

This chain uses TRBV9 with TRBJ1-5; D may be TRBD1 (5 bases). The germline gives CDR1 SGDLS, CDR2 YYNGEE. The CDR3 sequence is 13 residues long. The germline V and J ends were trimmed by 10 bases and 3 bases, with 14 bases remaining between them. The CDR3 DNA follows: TGTGCCGTCCCCCGGGGGGACAATCAGCCCCAGCATTTT. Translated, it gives CAVPRGDNQPQHF.

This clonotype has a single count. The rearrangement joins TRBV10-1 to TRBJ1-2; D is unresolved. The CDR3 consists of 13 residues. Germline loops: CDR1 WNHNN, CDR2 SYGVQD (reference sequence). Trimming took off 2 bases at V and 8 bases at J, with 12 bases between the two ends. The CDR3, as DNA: TGCGCCAGCAGTGAGGTTAGGGTCGGCGGCTACACCTTC. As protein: CASSEVRVGGYTF.

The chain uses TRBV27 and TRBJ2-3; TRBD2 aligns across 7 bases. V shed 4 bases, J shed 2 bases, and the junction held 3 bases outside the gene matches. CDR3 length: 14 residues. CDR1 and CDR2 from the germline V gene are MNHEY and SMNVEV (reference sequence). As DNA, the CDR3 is TGTGCCAGCAGTTGGCGGGAGCCCACAGATACGCAGTATTTT. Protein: CASSWREPTDTQYF.

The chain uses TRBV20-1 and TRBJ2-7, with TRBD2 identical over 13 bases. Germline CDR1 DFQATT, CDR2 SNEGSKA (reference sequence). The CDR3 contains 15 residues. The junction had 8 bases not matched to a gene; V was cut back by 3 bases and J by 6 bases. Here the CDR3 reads CSASSTSGRVGEQYF. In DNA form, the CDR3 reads TGCAGTGCTAGTTCCACTAGCGGGAGGGTGGGCGAGCAGTACTTC.

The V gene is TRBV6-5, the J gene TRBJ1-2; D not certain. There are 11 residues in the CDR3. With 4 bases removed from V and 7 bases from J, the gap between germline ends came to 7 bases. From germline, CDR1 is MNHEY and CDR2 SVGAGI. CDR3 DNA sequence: TGTGCCAGCAGTTCCACTGCTGGCTACACCTTC. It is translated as CASSSTAGYTF.

The CDR3 sequence: CSASSASGMADTQYF. CDR3 sequence (DNA): TGCAGTGCTAGCTCCGCTAGCGGGATGGCAGATACGCAGTATTTT. The chain uses TRBV20-1 and TRBJ2-3, with TRBD2 identical over 9 bases. The CDR3 is 15 amino acids. Germline assignment: CDR1 DFQATT and CDR2 SNEGSKA (reference sequence). Germline trimming cut 3 bases from V and 4 bases from J; bases unmatched to any gene: 8.

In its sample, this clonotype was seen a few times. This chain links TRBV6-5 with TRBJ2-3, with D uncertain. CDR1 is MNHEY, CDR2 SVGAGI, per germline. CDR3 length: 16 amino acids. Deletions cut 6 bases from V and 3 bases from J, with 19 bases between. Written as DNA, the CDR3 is TGTGCCAGCAGCTTACCTCCGCGGATACTTACAGATACGCAGTATTTT. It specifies CASSLPPRILTDTQYF.

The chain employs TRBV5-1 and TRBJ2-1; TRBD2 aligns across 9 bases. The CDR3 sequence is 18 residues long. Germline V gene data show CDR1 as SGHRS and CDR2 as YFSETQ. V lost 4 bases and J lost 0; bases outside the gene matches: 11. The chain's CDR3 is CASSPRLAGSSSYNEQFF. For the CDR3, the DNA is TGCGCCAGCAGCCCAAGGCTAGCGGGGTCCTCCTCCTACAATGAGCAGTTCTTC.

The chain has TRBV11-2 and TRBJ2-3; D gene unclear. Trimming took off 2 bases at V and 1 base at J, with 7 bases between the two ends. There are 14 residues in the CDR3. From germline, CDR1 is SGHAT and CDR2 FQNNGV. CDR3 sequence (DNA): TGTGCCAGCAGCTTAAGGGTCCGCACAGATACGCAGTATTTT. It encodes CASSLRVRTDTQYF.

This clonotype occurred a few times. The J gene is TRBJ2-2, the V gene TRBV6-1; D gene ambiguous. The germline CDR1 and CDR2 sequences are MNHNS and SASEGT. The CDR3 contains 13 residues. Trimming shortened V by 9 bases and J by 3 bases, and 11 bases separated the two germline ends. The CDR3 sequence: CARRADYTGELFF. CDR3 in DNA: TGTGCCAGACGGGCTGACTACACCGGGGAGCTGTTTTTT.

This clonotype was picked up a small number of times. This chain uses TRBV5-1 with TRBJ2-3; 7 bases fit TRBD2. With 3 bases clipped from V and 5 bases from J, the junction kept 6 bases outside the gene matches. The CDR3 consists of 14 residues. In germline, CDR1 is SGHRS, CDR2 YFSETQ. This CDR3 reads CASSSAWGGDTQYF. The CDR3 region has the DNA TGCGCCAGCAGCTCGGCCTGGGGGGGAGATACGCAGTATTTT. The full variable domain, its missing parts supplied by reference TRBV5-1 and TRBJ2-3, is KAGVTQTPRYLIKTRGQQVTLSCSPISGHRSVSWYQQTPGQGLQFLFEYFSETQRNKGNFPGRFSGRQFSNSRSEMNVSTLELGDSALYLCASSSAWGGDTQYFGPGTRLTVL.

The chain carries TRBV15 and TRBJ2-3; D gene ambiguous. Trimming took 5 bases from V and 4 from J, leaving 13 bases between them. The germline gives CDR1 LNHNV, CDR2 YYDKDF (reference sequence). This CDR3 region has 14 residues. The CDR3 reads CATSGPRRADTQYF. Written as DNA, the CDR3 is TGTGCCACCAGCGGACCCAGGCGAGCAGATACGCAGTATTTT.

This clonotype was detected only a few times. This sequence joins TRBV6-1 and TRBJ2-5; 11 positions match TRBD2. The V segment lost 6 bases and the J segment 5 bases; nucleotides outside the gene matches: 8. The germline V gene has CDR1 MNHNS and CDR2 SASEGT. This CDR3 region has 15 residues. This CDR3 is CASSPGTSGVETQYF. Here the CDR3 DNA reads TGTGCCAGCAGCCCCGGGACTAGCGGCGTGGAGACCCAGTACTTC.

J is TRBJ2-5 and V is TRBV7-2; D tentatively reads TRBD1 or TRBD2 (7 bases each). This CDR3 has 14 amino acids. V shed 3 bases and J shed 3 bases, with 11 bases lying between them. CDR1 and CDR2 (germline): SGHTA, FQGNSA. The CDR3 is CASSFQGGKETQYF. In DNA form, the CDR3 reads TGTGCCAGCAGCTTCCAGGGGGGGAAAGAGACCCAGTACTTC.

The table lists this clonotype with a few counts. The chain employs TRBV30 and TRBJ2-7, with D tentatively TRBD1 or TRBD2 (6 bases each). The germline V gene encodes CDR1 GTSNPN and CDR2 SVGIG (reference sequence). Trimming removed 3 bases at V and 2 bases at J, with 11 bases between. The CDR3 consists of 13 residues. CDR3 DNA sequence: TGTGCCTGGAGCCTAGGGGGGACCTACGAGCAGTACTTC. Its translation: CAWSLGGTYEQYF. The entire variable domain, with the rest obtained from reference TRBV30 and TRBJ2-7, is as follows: SQTIHQWPATLVQPVGSPLSLECTVEGTSNPNLYWYRQAAGRGLQLLFYSVGIGQISSEVPQNLSASRPQDRQFILSSKKLLLSDSGFYLCAWSLGGTYEQYFGPGTRLTVT.